This T cell receptor beta chain was observed in a study of blood T cells in healthy people across ages (dated by TCRdb to the mid-2010s). Regarding the study in general: In model experiments, roughly one uniquely barcoded TCR beta cDNA molecule per two T cells was captured by template switching. Donors of different ages were randomly distributed across sequencing lanes to avoid experimental bias. The donors were split into four age groups: young (average about 15 years), middle-aged (39), aged (62) and long-lived (roughly 80). The study measured age-related changes in TCR beta repertoire diversity using deep sequencing normalized with unique cDNA molecular identifiers. Using the same blood draw, the study looked at two additional independent replicas of 1 million unique cDNA reads for two donors, one aged 18 to 29 and the other aged 80 or older.

The donors were some 36 Caucasian individuals from Russia, aged 6 to 90 years, who were systemically healthy. Ten milliliters of peripheral blood were drawn from each donor into EDTA-treated Vacutainer tubes. PBMCs were isolated by Ficoll-Paque density-gradient centrifugation, with at least 6 million obtained per sample. Total RNA was extracted from PBMCs with Trizol reagent, with at least 6 micrograms obtained per sample. For every donor, flow cytometry on a PBMC aliquot measured the percentage of naive CD45RAhigh/CD27high T cells. A word on this clonotype: Its antigen specificity is not known. No base qualities exist here, and no much larger clone lies one base off it.

The investigation overall reported the following: As age increased, observed TCR beta diversity per million T cells dropped in a roughly linear way, and a significant reduction was already evident by age about 40. Total diversity estimates from one million sequenced T cells were considered lower bounds and underestimates. Compared with the aged group, the long-lived group had more naive CD4+ T cells, fewer expanded clones and increased TCR diversity, suggesting age selection. Since profiling was done on bulk unsorted PBMCs, naive and antigen-experienced compartments could not be conclusively compared. Observed TCR beta diversity correlated strongly with the percentage of naive T cells measured by flow cytometry. Donor CMV infection status was unknown, potentially confounding age-related changes in expanded clonotypes.

Including cysteine and phenylalanine, the CDR3 has 14 amino acids. CDR3 DNA is the only sequence kept; it has 42 bases, read in frame from the first base. V gives up 7 bases and J gives up 10 bases, and the segment between their germline ends measures 20 bases. The germline V gene yields SGHVS for CDR1 and FNYEAQ for CDR2. The library was built by means of 5' RACE. TCRdb lists the instrument as Illumina HiSeq 2500. A second PCR of roughly 7 to 11 cycles was run with a J-beta primer mix and a sample-barcoded 5' primer. A template-switch 5' adaptor carrying 12 random nucleotides introduced a unique molecular identifier onto each TCR beta cDNA molecule. At least 3 million CDR3-containing paired-end reads were obtained from each sample. First-strand cDNA was synthesized from all RNA with the Mint cDNA synthesis kit, primed by a TRBC-specific oligonucleotide. Following uracil-DNA glycosylase treatment, all cDNA underwent a first 18-cycle PCR with the universal primers M1SS and BC2_uni_R. Under the source paper's analysis protocol: Each sample was normalized by randomly selecting 1 million high-quality reads, each carrying a distinct molecular identifier. Reads sharing molecular identifiers were discarded rather than binned into consensus sequences. MiTCR, run with a Q25 quality threshold and the strictest error-elimination algorithm, handled CDR3 identification, clonotype clustering and error correction. A nonparametric unseen species model with Euler transformation was used to estimate a lower bound on total TCR beta diversity. TCRdb itself trimmed the public reads at Q25 with fastp, ran MiXCR and retained productive beta chains. All rows with the same CDR3 protein become a single entry with the most common DNA and genes. The V and J calls reflect TCRdb's pipeline rather than the authors' work. The sample table records some 1.5 million distinct CDR3 sequences; approximately 30% of these occur just once. Over 7% of the sample is held by the ten biggest clonotypes.

The sample taken for sequencing was blood. This sequence was found in a woman between 25 and 40 years old in good health. The rearranged chain carries TRBV7-6 and TRBJ2-1, with TRBD2 tentatively as D gene (7 bases match). The CDR3 region reads CASTSGGALREQFF. The DNA reads TGTGCCAGCACTTCTGGGGGGGCCCTGAGAGAGCAGTTCTTC.